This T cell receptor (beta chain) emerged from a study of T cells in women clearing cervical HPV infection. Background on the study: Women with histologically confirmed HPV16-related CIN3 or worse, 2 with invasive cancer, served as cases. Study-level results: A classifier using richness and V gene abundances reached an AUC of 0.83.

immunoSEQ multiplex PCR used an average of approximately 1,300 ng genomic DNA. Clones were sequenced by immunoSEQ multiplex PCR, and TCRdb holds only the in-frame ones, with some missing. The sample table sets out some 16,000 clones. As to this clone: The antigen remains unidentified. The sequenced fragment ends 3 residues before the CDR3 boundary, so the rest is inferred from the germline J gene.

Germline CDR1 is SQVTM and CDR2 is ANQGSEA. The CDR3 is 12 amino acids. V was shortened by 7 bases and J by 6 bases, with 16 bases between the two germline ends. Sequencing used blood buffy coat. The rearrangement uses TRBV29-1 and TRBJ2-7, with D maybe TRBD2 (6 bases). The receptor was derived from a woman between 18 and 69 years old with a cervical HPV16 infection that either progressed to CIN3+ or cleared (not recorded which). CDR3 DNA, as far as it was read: TGCAGCGCTCCGGGACTCCTCGGCGAG. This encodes CSAPGLLGE. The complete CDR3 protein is CSAPGLLGEQYF.